The TCR beta chain described here comes from a study of cytomegalovirus exposure and HLA in healthy donors. For this clone: Its antigen is undetermined.

The study, taken as a whole, reports: Fewer than 200 TCR beta chains were listed as cytomegalovirus-associated.

The V gene end was trimmed by 4 bases and the J gene end by 6 bases; junction bases not matched to a gene: 17. The CDR3 has 17 residues. The germline V gene has CDR1 MGHRA and CDR2 YSYEKL. The validation cohort, a group of over a hundred subjects, included the donors and was separate from the approximately 670-subject first cohort. The method was immunoSEQ multiplex PCR; TCRdb's version includes in-frame clones alone and lacks a portion of them. The table lists some 130,000 clones, roughly 90% of them singletons. The V gene is TRBV4-1, the J gene TRBJ2-7; TRBD2 aligns across 8 bases. The sequenced sample consisted of PBMCs. This sequence originates from a man aged 18 to 29 in good health and CMV-seronegative. This CDR3 is CASSPSKGSGSFFEQYF. The CDR3, as DNA: TGCGCCAGCAGCCCTTCAAAAGGCAGCGGGAGTTTTTTCGAGCAGTACTTC.